This TCR beta chain was recorded in a study of T cells in Graves' hyperthyroidism and ophthalmopathy. Germline V gives CDR1 SNHLY, CDR2 FYNNEI. The CDR3 has 13 residues. Trimming removed 5 bases at V and 0 bases at J, with 7 bases between. From RNA transcripts, TCR beta CDR3 regions were amplified. First-round RT-PCR with HTBI primers amplified the TCR CDR3 region. TCRdb reprocessed the multiplex PCR reads with MiXCR, giving one entry per CDR3 protein. The repertoire holds about half a million distinct CDR3 sequences, less than 25% seen once, with 26% in the top ten. In this sample, this clonotype turned up many times.

The specimen sequenced was blood. This TCR derives from a man in his late teens or twenties with Graves' hyperthyroidism. The chain recombines TRBV2 with TRBJ1-1, with a tentative D call TRBD1 (5 bases). CDR3 region: CASSWTMNTEAFF. CDR3 nucleotide sequence: TGTGCCAGCAGTTGGACAATGAACACTGAAGCTTTCTTT. Based on the CDR3 plus reference TRBV2 and TRBJ1-1, the full variable domain is EPEVTQTPSHQVTQMGQEVILRCVPISNHLYFYWYRQILGQKVEFLVSFYNNEISEKSEIFDDQFSVERPDGSNFTLKIRSTKLEDSAMYFCASSWTMNTEAFFGQGTRLTVV.